This T cell receptor beta chain was recorded in a study of shared T cell receptors in the human thymus. Sequenced by immunoSEQ multiplex PCR; TCRdb stores in-frame clones only, minus some. The table lists about 730,000 clones, 70% to 90% of them singletons. The CDR3 spans 15 residues. Losses at the gene ends were 4 bases for V and 5 bases for J; bases not matched to a gene: 4. The germline V gene has CDR1 SGHTS and CDR2 YDEGEE. The same specimen was also included in a second study, on human thymus T cells. As that report states: Healthy Finnish infants undergoing corrective surgery for congenital heart defects were used as donors. Thymic tissue was derived from resections collected during corrective heart surgery. What related research reported was that thymic repertoires overlapped highly among unrelated individuals.

The specimen sequenced was thymocytes. V usage is TRBV5-8 and J usage is TRBJ2-7, with TRBD2 identical over 15 bases. The TCR originated in a girl in the first two years of life with a congenital heart defect. For the CDR3, the DNA is TGTGCCAGCAGCCCAGGACTAGCGGGGGGGAACGAGCAGTACTTC. The encoded protein is CASSPGLAGGNEQYF.